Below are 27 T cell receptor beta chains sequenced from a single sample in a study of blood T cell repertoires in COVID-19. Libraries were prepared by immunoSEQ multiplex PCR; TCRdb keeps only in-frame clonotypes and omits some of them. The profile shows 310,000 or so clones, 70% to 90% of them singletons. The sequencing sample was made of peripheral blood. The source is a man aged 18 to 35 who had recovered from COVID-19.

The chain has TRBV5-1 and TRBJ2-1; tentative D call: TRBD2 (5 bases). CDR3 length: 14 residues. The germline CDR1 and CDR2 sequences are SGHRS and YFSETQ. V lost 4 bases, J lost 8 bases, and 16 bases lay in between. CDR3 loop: CASSISGIQDEQFF. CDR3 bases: TGCGCCAGCAGCATCTCCGGGATCCAGGATGAGCAGTTCTTC.

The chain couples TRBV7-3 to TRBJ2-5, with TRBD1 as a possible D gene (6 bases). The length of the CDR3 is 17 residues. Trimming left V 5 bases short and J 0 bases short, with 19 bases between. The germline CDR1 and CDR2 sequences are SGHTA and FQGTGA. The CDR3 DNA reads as TGTGCCAGCAGCCTTAGCCCGTGGACAGTGAACCAAGAGACCCAGTACTTC. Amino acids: CASSLSPWTVNQETQYF. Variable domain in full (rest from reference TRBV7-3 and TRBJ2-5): GAGVSQTPSNKVTEKGKYVELRCDPISGHTALYWYRQSLGQGPEFLIYFQGTGAADDSGLPNDRFFAVRPEGSVSTLKIQRTERGDSAVYLCASSLSPWTVNQETQYFGPGTRLLVL.

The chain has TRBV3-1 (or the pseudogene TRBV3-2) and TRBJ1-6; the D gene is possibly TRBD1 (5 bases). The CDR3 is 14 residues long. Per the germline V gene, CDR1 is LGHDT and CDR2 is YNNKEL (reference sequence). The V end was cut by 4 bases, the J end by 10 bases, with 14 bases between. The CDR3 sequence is CASSPREGWSPLHF. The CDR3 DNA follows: TGTGCCAGCAGCCCTCGGGAGGGGTGGTCACCCCTCCACTTT.

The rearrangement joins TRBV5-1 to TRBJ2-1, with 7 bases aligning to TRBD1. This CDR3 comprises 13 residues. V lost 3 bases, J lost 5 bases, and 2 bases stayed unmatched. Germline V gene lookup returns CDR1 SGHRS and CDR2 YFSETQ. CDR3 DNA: TGCGCCAGCAGCTCACAGGGGAACAATGAGCAGTTCTTC. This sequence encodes CASSSQGNNEQFF.

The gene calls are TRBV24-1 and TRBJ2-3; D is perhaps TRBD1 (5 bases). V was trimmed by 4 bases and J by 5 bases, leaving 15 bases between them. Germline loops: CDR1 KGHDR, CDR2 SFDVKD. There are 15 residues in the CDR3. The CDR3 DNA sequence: TGTGCCACCAGTGAGGACACAGGTGCCCAAGATACGCAGTATTTT. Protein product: CATSEDTGAQDTQYF.

DNA of the CDR3: TGTGCCAGCAGCGCGATTCGACAGGCTCTAAATGGCTACACCTTC. It codes for CASSAIRQALNGYTF. The J gene is TRBJ1-2, the V gene TRBV2; a possible D gene is TRBD1 (6 bases). This CDR3 is built from 15 residues. Germline V gene lookup returns CDR1 SNHLY and CDR2 FYNNEI. Trimming removed 6 bases at V and 6 bases at J, with 20 bases between.

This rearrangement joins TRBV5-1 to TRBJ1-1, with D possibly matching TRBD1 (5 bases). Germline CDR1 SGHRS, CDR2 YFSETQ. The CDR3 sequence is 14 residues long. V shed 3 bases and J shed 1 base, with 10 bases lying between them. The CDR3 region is CASSSPQANTEAFF. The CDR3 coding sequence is TGCGCCAGCAGCTCCCCACAGGCGAACACTGAAGCTTTCTTT. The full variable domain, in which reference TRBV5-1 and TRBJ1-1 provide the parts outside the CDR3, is KAGVTQTPRYLIKTRGQQVTLSCSPISGHRSVSWYQQTPGQGLQFLFEYFSETQRNKGNFPGRFSGRQFSNSRSEMNVSTLELGDSALYLCASSSPQANTEAFFGQGTRLTVV.

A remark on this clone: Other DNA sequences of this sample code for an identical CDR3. The CDR3: CASSSGQGSNQPQHF. In nucleotides, the CDR3 is TGCGCCAGCAGCTCCGGACAGGGGAGCAATCAGCCCCAGCATTTT. The V call is TRBV5-1, the J call TRBJ1-5; 9 bases are a match to TRBD1. The germline CDR1 and CDR2 sequences are SGHRS and YFSETQ. V trimming: 3 bases; J trimming: 1 base; junction bases outside the gene matches: 2. This CDR3 is built from 15 residues.

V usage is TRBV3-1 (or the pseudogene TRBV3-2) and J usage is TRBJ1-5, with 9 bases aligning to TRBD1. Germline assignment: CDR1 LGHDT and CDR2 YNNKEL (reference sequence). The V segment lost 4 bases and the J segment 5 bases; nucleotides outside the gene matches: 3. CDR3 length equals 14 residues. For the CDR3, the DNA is TGTGCCAGCAGCCGACAGGGGGGTGATCAGCCCCAGCATTTT. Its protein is CASSRQGGDQPQHF.

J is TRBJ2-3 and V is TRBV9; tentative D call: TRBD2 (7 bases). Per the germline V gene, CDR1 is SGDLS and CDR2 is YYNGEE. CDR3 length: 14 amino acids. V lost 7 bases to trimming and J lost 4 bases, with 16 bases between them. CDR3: CASGGGLRADTQYF. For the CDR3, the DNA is TGTGCCAGCGGAGGGGGACTACGCGCAGATACGCAGTATTTT.

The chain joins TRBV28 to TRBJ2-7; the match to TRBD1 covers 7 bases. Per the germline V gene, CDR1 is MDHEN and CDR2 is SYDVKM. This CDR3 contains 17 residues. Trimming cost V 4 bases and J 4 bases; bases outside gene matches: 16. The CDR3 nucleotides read TGTGCCAGCAGTTCCACTATTGGGGTAAGGGGGCGATACGAGCAGTACTTC. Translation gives CASSSTIGVRGRYEQYF.

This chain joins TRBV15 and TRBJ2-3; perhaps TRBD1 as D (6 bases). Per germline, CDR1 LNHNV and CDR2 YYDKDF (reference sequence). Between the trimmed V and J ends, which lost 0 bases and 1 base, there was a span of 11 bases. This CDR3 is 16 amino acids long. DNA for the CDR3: TGTGCCACCAGCAGAGATCCGGGACACGGCACAGATACGCAGTATTTT. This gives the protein CATSRDPGHGTDTQYF.

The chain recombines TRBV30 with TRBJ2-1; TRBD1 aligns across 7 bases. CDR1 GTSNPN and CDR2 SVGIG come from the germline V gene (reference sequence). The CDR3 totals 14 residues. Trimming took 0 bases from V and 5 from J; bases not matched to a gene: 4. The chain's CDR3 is CAWSVGTVDNEQFF. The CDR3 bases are TGTGCCTGGAGTGTTGGGACAGTTGACAATGAGCAGTTCTTC.

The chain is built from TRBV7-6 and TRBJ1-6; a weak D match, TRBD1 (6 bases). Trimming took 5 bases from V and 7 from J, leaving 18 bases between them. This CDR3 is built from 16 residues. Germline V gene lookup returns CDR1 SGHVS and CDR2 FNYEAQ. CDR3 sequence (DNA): TGTGCCAGCAGCCAGGAGCCGGCGAGGGGGAATTCACCCCTCCACTTT. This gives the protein CASSQEPARGNSPLHF.

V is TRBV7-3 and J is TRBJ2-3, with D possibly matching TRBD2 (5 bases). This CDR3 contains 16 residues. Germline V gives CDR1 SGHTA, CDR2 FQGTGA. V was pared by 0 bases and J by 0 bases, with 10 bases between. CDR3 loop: CASSLTPSRSTDTQYF. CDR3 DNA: TGTGCCAGCAGCTTAACGCCTAGCCGAAGCACAGATACGCAGTATTTT. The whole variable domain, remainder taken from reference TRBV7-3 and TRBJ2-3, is GAGVSQTPSNKVTEKGKYVELRCDPISGHTALYWYRQSLGQGPEFLIYFQGTGAADDSGLPNDRFFAVRPEGSVSTLKIQRTERGDSAVYLCASSLTPSRSTDTQYFGPGTRLTVL.

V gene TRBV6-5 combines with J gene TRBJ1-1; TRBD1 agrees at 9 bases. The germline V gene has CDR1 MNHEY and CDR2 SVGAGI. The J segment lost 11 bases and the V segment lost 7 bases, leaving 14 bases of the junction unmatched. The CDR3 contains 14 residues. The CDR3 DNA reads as TGTGCCAGCACCCTATTGGGGACAGGGAAGGCGGCTTTCTTT. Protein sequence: CASTLLGTGKAAFF.

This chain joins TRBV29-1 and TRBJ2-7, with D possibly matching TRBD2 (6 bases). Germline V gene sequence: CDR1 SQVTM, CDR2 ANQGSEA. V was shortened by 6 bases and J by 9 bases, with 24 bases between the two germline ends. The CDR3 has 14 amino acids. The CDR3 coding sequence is TGCAGCGTCGCTTGGGCCAACGACGGGAGCGGGCAGTACTTC. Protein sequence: CSVAWANDGSGQYF.

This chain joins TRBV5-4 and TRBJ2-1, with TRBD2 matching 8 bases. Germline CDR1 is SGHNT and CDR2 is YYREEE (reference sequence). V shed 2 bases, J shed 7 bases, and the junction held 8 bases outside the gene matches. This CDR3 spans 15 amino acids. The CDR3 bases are TGTGCCAGCAGCTTATCGCGGGAGGCGGGAAATGAGCAGTTCTTC. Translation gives CASSLSREAGNEQFF. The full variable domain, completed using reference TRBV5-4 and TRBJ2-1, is ETGVTQSPTHLIKTRGQQVTLRCSSQSGHNTVSWYQQALGQGPQFIFQYYREEENGRGNFPPRFSGLQFPNYSSELNVNALELDDSALYLCASSLSREAGNEQFFGPGTRLTVL.

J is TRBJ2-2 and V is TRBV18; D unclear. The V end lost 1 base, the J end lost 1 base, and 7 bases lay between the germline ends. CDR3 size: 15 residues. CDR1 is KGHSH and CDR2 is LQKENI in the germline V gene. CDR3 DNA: TGTGCCAGCTCACCACTAGCTTTGAACACCGGGGAGCTGTTTTTT. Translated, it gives CASSPLALNTGELFF. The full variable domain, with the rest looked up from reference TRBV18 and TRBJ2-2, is NAGVMQNPRHLVRRRGQEARLRCSPMKGHSHVYWYRQLPEEGLKFMVYLQKENIIDESGMPKERFSAEFPKEGPSILRIQQVVRGDSAAYFCASSPLALNTGELFFGEGSRLTVL.

CDR3 amino acids: CASSSRTGDFYGYTF. CDR3 bases: TGCGCCAGCAGCTCGAGGACAGGGGACTTCTATGGCTACACCTTC. The chain links TRBV4-1 to TRBJ1-2; 9 nucleotides line up with TRBD1. CDR3 length equals 15 residues. Per germline, CDR1 MGHRA and CDR2 YSYEKL. Trimming cost V 5 bases and J 4 bases; bases outside gene matches: 8.

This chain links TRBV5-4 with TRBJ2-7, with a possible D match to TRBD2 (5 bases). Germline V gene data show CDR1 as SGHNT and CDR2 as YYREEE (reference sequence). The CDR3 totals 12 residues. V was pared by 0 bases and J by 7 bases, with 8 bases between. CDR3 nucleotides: TGTGCCAGCAGCTTGGTGGAGCGGGAGCAGTACTTC. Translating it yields CASSLVEREQYF. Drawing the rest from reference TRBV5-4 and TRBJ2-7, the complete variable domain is ETGVTQSPTHLIKTRGQQVTLRCSSQSGHNTVSWYQQALGQGPQFIFQYYREEENGRGNFPPRFSGLQFPNYSSELNVNALELDDSALYLCASSLVEREQYFGPGTRLTVT.

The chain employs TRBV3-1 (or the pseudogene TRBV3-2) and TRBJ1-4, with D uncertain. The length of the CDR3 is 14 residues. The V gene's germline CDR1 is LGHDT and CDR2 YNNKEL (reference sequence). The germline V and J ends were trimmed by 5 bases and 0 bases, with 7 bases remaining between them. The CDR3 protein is CASSRTATNEKLFF. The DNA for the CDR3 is TGTGCCAGCAGCAGAACAGCAACTAATGAAAAACTGTTTTTT.

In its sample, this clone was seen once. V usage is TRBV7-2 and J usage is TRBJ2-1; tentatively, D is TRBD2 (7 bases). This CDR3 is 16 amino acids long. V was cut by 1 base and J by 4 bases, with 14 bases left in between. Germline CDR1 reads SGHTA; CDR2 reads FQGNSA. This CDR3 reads CASSLVPGGAYNEQFF. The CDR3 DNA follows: TGTGCCAGCAGCTTAGTCCCTGGGGGGGCATACAATGAGCAGTTCTTC.

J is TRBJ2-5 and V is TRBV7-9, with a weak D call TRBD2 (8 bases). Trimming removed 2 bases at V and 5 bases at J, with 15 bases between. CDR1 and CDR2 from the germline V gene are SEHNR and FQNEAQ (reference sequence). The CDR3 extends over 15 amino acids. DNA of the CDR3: TGTGCCAGCAGCTTAACGGGAGGGGGCAGGGAGACCCAGTACTTC. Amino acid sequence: CASSLTGGGRETQYF.

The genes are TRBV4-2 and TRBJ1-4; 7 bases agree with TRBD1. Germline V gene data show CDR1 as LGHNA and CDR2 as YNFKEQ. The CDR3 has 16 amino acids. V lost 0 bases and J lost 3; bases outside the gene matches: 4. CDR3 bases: TGTGCCAGCAGCCAAGAGGGACAGATTTCTAATGAAAAACTGTTTTTT. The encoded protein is CASSQEGQISNEKLFF.

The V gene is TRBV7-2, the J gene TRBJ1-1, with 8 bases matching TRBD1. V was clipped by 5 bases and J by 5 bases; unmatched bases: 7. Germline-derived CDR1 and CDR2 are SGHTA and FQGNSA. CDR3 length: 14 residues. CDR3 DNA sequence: TGTGCCAGCAGCCAACACCGACAGGGGACTGAAGCTTTCTTT. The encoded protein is CASSQHRQGTEAFF.

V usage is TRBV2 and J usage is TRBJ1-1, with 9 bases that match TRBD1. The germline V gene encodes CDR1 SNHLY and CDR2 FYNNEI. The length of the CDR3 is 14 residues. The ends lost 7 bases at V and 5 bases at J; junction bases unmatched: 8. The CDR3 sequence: CASNGQGFRTEAFF. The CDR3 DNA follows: TGTGCCAGCAACGGACAGGGGTTCCGGACTGAAGCTTTCTTT.